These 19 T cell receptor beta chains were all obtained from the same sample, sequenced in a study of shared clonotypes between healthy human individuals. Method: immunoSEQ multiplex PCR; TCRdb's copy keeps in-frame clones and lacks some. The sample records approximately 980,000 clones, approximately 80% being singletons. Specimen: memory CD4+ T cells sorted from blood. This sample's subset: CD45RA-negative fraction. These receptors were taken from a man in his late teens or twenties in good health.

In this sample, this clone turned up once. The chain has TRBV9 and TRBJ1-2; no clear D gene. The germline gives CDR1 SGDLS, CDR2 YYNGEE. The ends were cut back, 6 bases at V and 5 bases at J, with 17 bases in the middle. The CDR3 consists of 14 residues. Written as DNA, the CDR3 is TGTGCCAGCAACCCATCTGGGAGCGAGTATGGCTACACCTTC. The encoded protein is CASNPSGSEYGYTF. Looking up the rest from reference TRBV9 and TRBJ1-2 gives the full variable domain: DSGVTQTPKHLITATGQRVTLRCSPRSGDLSVYWYQQSLDQGLQFLIQYYNGEERAKGNILERFSAQQFPDLHSELNLSSLELGDSALYFCASNPSGSEYGYTFGSGTRLTVV.

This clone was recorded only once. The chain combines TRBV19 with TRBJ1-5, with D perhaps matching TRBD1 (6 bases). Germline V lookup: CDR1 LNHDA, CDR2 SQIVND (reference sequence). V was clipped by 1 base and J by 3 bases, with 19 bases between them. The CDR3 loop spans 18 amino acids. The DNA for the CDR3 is TGTGCCAGTAGTATAGGAAGGACGGGGGCCGGCCCCAATCAGCCCCAGCATTTT. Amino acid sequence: CASSIGRTGAGPNQPQHF.

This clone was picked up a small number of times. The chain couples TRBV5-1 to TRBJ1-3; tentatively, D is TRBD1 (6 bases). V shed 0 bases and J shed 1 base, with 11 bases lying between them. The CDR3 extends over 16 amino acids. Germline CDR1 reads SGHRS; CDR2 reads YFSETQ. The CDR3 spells CASSLELRGSGNTIYF. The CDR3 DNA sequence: TGCGCCAGCAGCTTGGAGTTAAGGGGGTCTGGAAACACCATATATTTT.

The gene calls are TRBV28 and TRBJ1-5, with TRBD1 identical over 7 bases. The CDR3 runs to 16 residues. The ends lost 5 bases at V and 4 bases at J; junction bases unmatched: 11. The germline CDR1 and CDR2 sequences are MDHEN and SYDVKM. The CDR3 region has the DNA TGTGCCAGCAGTCCCTCCAAGCGACAGGGTAATCAGCCCCAGCATTTT. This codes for CASSPSKRQGNQPQHF.

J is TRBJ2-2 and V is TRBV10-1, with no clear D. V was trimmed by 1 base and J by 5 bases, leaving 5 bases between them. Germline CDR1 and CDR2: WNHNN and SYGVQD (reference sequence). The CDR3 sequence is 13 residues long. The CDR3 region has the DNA TGCGCCAGCAGTGAGTGGGGTACCGGGGAGCTGTTTTTT. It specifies CASSEWGTGELFF.

Here the CDR3 reads CASSSSSGGSHNEQFF. The DNA of the CDR3 is TGTGCCAGCAGTTCTTCTAGCGGGGGTTCCCACAATGAGCAGTTCTTC. This rearrangement joins TRBV28 to TRBJ2-1; 10 nucleotides match TRBD2. Germline assignment: CDR1 MDHEN and CDR2 SYDVKM. The trim removed 4 bases at V and 5 bases at J, leaving 8 bases unmatched. This CDR3 spans 16 amino acids.

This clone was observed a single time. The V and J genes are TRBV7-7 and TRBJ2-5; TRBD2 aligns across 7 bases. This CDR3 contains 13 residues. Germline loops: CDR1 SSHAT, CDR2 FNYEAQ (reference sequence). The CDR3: CAVGGTVQETQYF. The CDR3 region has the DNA TGTGCTGTGGGAGGGACTGTCCAAGAGACCCAGTACTTC.

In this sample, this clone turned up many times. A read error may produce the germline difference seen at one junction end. CDR3 sequence (DNA): TGTGCTAGCAGCTTGGCCCCGGGACAGCCCCAGCATTTT. This sequence encodes CASSLAPGQPQHF. V usage is TRBV7-7 and J usage is TRBJ1-5; no firm D call. This CDR3 is built from 13 residues. The germline CDR1 and CDR2 sequences are SSHAT and FNYEAQ (reference sequence).

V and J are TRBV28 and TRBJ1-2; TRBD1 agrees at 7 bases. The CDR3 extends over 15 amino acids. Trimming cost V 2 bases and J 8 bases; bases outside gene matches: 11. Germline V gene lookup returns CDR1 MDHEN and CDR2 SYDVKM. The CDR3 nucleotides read TGTGCCAGCAGTTTACGGCGACAGGGAAGGGGCGGCTACACCTTC. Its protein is CASSLRRQGRGGYTF.

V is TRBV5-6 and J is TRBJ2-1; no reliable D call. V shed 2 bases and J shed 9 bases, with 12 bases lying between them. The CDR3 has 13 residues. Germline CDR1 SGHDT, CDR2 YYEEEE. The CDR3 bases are TGTGCCAGCAGCTTATTAGGAGTCGGTGAGCAGTTCTTC. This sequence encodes CASSLLGVGEQFF.

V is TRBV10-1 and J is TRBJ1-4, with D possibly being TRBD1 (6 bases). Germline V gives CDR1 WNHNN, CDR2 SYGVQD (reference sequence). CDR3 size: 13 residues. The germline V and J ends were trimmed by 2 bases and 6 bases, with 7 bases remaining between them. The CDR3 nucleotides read TGCGCCAGCAGTGAGGGGGGCGATGAAAAACTGTTTTTT. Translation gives CASSEGGDEKLFF.

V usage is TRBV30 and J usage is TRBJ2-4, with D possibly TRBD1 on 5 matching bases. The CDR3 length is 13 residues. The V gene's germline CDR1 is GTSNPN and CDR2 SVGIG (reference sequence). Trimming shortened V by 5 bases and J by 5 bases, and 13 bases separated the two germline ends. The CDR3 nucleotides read TGTGCCTGGGGTATAAACAGGCAAAACATTCAGTACTTC. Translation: CAWGINRQNIQYF.

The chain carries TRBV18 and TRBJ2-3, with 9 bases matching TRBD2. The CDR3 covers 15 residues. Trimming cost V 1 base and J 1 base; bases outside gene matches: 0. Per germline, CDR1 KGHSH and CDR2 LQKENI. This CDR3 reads CASSPRGGGTDTQYF. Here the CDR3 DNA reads TGTGCCAGCTCACCACGCGGGGGGGGCACAGATACGCAGTATTTT.

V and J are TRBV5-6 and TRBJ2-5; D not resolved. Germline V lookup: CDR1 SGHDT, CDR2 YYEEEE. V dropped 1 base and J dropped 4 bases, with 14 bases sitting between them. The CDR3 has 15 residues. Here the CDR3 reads CASSLRLVNRETQYF. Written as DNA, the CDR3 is TGTGCCAGCAGCTTGAGGCTAGTAAATCGAGAGACCCAGTACTTC. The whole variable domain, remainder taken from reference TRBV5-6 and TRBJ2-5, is DAGVTQSPTHLIKTRGQQVTLRCSPKSGHDTVSWYQQALGQGPQFIFQYYEEEERQRGNFPDRFSGHQFPNYSSELNVNALLLGDSALYLCASSLRLVNRETQYFGPGTRLLVL.

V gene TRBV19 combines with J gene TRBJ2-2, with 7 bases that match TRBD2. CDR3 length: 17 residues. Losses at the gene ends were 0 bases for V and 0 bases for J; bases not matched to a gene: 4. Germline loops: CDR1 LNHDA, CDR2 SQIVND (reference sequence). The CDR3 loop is CASSIDPAGANTGELFF. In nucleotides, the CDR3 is TGTGCCAGTAGTATAGATCCGGCGGGAGCGAACACCGGGGAGCTGTTTTTT.

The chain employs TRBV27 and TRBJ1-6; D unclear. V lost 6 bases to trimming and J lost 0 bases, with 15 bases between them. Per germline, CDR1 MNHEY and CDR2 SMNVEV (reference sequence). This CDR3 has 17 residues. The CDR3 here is CASSPGRAPSYNSPLHF. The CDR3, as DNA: TGTGCCAGCAGCCCCGGACGGGCCCCCTCCTATAATTCACCCCTCCACTTT.

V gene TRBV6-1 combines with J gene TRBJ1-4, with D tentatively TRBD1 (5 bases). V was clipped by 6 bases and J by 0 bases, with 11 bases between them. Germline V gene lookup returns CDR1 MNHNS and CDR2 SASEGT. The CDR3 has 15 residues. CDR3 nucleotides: TGTGCCAGCAGAGGCTGGGGGGCAACTAATGAAAAACTGTTTTTT. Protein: CASRGWGATNEKLFF.

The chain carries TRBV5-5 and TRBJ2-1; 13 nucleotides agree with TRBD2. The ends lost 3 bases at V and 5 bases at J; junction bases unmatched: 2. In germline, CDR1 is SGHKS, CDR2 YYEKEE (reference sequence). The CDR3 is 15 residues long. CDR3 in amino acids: CASSWGLAGNNEQFF. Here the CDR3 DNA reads TGTGCCAGCAGCTGGGGACTAGCGGGAAACAATGAGCAGTTCTTC.

CDR3 DNA sequence: TGTGCCAGCAGTGACTCAGACAACCCCCCCGCCTACACCTTC. Protein: CASSDSDNPPAYTF. This rearrangement joins TRBV6-4 to TRBJ1-2, with D hard to call. The germline CDR1 and CDR2 sequences are MRHNA and SNTAGT. V dropped 0 bases and J dropped 10 bases, with 15 bases sitting between them. The CDR3 sequence is 14 residues long.